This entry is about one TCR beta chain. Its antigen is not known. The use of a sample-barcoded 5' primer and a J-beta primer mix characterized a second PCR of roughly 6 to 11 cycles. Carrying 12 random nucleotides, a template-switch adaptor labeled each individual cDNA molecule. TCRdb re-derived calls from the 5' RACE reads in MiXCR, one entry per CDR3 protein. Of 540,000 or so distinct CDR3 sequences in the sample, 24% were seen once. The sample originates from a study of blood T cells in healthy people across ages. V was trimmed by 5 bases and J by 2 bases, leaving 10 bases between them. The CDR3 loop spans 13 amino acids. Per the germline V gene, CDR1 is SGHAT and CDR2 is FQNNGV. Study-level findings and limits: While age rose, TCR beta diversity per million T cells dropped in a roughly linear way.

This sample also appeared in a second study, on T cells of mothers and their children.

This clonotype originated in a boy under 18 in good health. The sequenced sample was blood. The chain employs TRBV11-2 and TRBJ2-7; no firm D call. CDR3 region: CASSPEPTYEQYF. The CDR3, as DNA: TGTGCCAGCAGCCCTGAACCGACCTACGAGCAGTACTTC.